The 8 T cell receptor beta chains listed next were all sequenced from one sample in a study of T cell clones after liver transplantation. Assay: immunoSEQ multiplex PCR; the TCRdb copy retains only in-frame clones and omits some. Among approximately 19,000 clones listed, more than 70% were seen once. The specimen was CD8+ T cells from blood, collected 48 months after liver transplant. Receptors were obtained from a human patient who received a liver transplant. Some of the T cells might come from the graft donor.

The V call is TRBV4-1, the J call TRBJ2-7; D not resolved. Germline lookup yields CDR1 MGHRA and CDR2 YSYEKL. The CDR3 is made up of 15 amino acids. V lost 2 bases and J 2 bases, leaving 13 bases between the germline ends. This CDR3 reads CASSQPTLPAYEQYF. Here the CDR3 DNA reads TGCGCCAGCAGCCAACCTACACTCCCGGCCTACGAGCAGTACTTC.

This chain connects TRBV27 to TRBJ2-7; 8 positions agree with TRBD2. The CDR3 consists of 15 residues. The ends lost 1 base at V and 5 bases at J; junction bases unmatched: 7. Germline CDR1 reads MNHEY; CDR2 reads SMNVEV (reference sequence). CDR3 amino acids: CASSLFGTSTDEQYF. Here the CDR3 DNA reads TGTGCCAGCAGTTTATTTGGGACTAGTACTGACGAGCAGTACTTC.

V gene TRBV27 combines with J gene TRBJ1-5; D remains ambiguous. This CDR3 spans 13 amino acids. Per germline, CDR1 MNHEY and CDR2 SMNVEV (reference sequence). V dropped 5 bases and J dropped 9 bases, with 14 bases sitting between them. CDR3 nucleotides: TGTGCCAGCAGTACGTGGGGAGGAAGGCCCCAGCATTTT. Translated, it gives CASSTWGGRPQHF.

The gene calls are TRBV19 and TRBJ2-3; D perhaps matches TRBD2 (6 bases). This CDR3 contains 13 residues. In germline, CDR1 is LNHDA, CDR2 SQIVND (reference sequence). Trimming pared 6 bases from V and 2 bases from J, leaving 9 bases between. The CDR3 region is CASRAGFTDTQYF. The DNA for the CDR3 is TGTGCCAGTAGGGCGGGATTCACAGATACGCAGTATTTT.

The chain joins TRBV19 to TRBJ1-5; the D is unclear. CDR1 and CDR2 (germline): LNHDA, SQIVND (reference sequence). Trimming stripped 3 bases from V and 6 bases from J, with 21 bases between. CDR3 length: 17 amino acids. The CDR3 loop reads CASSINPLETSGQPQHF. CDR3 DNA sequence: TGTGCCAGTAGTATTAACCCTCTGGAGACTTCGGGTCAGCCCCAGCATTTT.

This clone was counted once. The genes are TRBV19 and TRBJ2-1; D is uncertain. Germline V CDR1 and CDR2: LNHDA, SQIVND (reference sequence). V gave up 3 bases and J gave up 0 bases, with 3 bases separating them. CDR3 length: 13 amino acids. The chain's CDR3 is CASSIDSYNEQFF. In nucleotides, the CDR3 is TGTGCCAGTAGTATTGACTCCTACAATGAGCAGTTCTTC.

The chain couples TRBV4-3 to TRBJ2-7, with 7 bases that match TRBD1. V lost 0 bases and J lost 0; bases outside the gene matches: 5. CDR1 and CDR2 (germline): LGHNA, YSLEER. This CDR3 region has 16 residues. For the CDR3, the DNA is TGCGCCAGCAGCCAAGAGAGGACAGGCCTCTCCTACGAGCAGTACTTC. It yields the protein CASSQERTGLSYEQYF.

This clone was observed a few times. This rearrangement joins TRBV4-3 to TRBJ2-3; 10 bases line up with TRBD2. This CDR3 contains 17 residues. With 2 bases clipped from V and 3 bases from J, the junction kept 8 bases outside the gene matches. In germline, CDR1 is LGHNA, CDR2 YSLEER. CDR3 bases: TGCGCCAGCAGCCAAAAGGGACTAGCGATCGAGACAGATACGCAGTATTTT. Amino acid sequence: CASSQKGLAIETDTQYF.